Shown below are 12 T cell receptor beta chains from a single sample sequenced in a study of cytomegalovirus exposure and HLA in healthy donors (dated by TCRdb to about 2017). Preparation of the library involved the immunoSEQ multiplex PCR assay. The multiplex PCR relied on a mix of 60 forward primers for TCR Vbeta segments and 13 reverse primers for TCR Jbeta segments. The clones in this table, taken by TCRdb from immuneACCESS, are in-frame only. Not every clone is retained; where verified, under half of the shortfall comes from an unresolved V gene, and the cause of the rest is unknown. Within this sample are 180,000 or so clones, with 70% to 90% of them counted one time only. About 0.8% of the sample goes to the ten largest clones. Specimen: PBMCs. These receptors were collected from a woman younger than 30 in good health and CMV-seronegative.

The chain is built from TRBV6-6 and TRBJ2-2; TRBD2 aligns across 14 bases. The CDR3 runs to 15 residues. Unmatched junction bases numbered 3, after V lost 6 bases and J lost 6 bases. Per germline, CDR1 MNHNY and CDR2 SVGAGI (reference sequence). The CDR3 region is CASRAGLAGAGELFF. The CDR3 region has the DNA TGTGCCAGCAGAGCGGGACTAGCGGGAGCCGGGGAGCTGTTTTTT.

The sample holds a few counts of this clone. This chain joins TRBV15 and TRBJ2-2; 7 bases fit TRBD1. J lost 7 bases, V lost 5 bases, and 7 bases had no gene match. Germline assignment: CDR1 LNHNV and CDR2 YYDKDF (reference sequence). The CDR3 sequence is 14 residues long. The CDR3 sequence is CATSVRQGDGELFF. The CDR3 DNA is TGTGCCACCAGCGTTCGACAGGGAGACGGGGAGCTGTTTTTT.

The J gene is TRBJ2-7, the V gene TRBV27; weak D call: TRBD2 (5 bases). Between the trimmed V and J ends, which lost 4 bases and 0 bases, there was a span of 10 bases. CDR1 and CDR2 from the germline V gene are MNHEY and SMNVEV (reference sequence). This CDR3 spans 14 amino acids. CDR3: CASSSAGLSYEQYF. DNA of the CDR3: TGTGCCAGCAGTTCCGCGGGCCTCTCCTACGAGCAGTACTTC.

The rearrangement joins TRBV7-6 to TRBJ2-7, with 8 nucleotides matching TRBD2. CDR3 length: 14 amino acids. The germline V gene encodes CDR1 SGHVS and CDR2 FNYEAQ. V lost 5 bases and J lost 5; bases outside the gene matches: 8. The CDR3 bases are TGTGCCAGCAGCCCCGGGGCTAGCGGGCACGAGCAGTACTTC. It is translated as CASSPGASGHEQYF.

The chain uses TRBV11-3 and TRBJ2-7, with D possibly being TRBD1 (7 bases). V was pared by 10 bases and J by 2 bases, with 18 bases between. CDR3 length equals 14 residues. Germline assignment: CDR1 SGHNT and CDR2 YENEEA. The CDR3 sequence is CATSQGGPAYEQYF. The CDR3 DNA reads as TGTGCCACCTCGCAGGGGGGTCCAGCCTACGAGCAGTACTTC.

On this clone: Within the sample, other DNA sequences also encode this same CDR3. The chain uses TRBV19 and TRBJ1-1, with 9 bases fitting TRBD1. The germline V gene encodes CDR1 LNHDA and CDR2 SQIVND (reference sequence). Germline trimming cut 4 bases from V and 1 base from J; bases unmatched to any gene: 4. The CDR3 is made up of 15 amino acids. The CDR3 sequence is CASSTPGQGNTEAFF. DNA of the CDR3: TGTGCCAGTAGTACGCCGGGACAGGGGAACACTGAAGCTTTCTTT.

This clone is a singleton in its sample. The chain combines TRBV5-1 with TRBJ2-3; D uncertain. Germline assignment: CDR1 SGHRS and CDR2 YFSETQ. The CDR3 contains 14 residues. V was cut by 4 bases and J by 1 base, with 10 bases left in between. CDR3 amino acids: CASSPQARTDTQYF. In DNA, the CDR3 is TGCGCCAGCAGCCCCCAGGCGCGCACAGATACGCAGTATTTT.

This clone was detected only a few times. The genes are TRBV4-2 and TRBJ1-2; 9 bases align to TRBD1. The CDR3 covers 16 residues. Germline V gene sequence: CDR1 LGHNA, CDR2 YNFKEQ. V shed 2 bases, J shed 2 bases, and the junction held 6 bases outside the gene matches. The CDR3 bases are TGTGCCAGCAGCCAAAGCGGGACAGGGCGGAACTATGGCTACACCTTC. This encodes CASSQSGTGRNYGYTF.

This chain connects TRBV27 to TRBJ2-3; weak D call: TRBD1 (5 bases). Looked up from germline, CDR1 is MNHEY and CDR2 is SMNVEV (reference sequence). Trimming removed 7 bases at V and 3 bases at J, with 20 bases between. The CDR3 runs to 16 residues. The CDR3 nucleotides are TGTGCCAGCACCTCGGGTGGGGCATACTTGACAGATACGCAGTATTTT. Translating it yields CASTSGGAYLTDTQYF.

The J gene is TRBJ1-2, the V gene TRBV5-6; 9 bases align to TRBD1. This CDR3 spans 14 amino acids. Germline trimming cut 4 bases from V and 7 bases from J; bases unmatched to any gene: 8. CDR1 and CDR2 (germline): SGHDT, YYEEEE. The CDR3 DNA reads TGTGCCAGCAGCGAAGACAGGGGACAGGGTGGCTACACCTTC. Translated, it gives CASSEDRGQGGYTF.

The chain couples TRBV4-3 to TRBJ1-4, with D maybe TRBD1 (6 bases). Germline V gives CDR1 LGHNA, CDR2 YSLEER. Trimming shortened V by 0 bases and J by 4 bases, and 15 bases separated the two germline ends. CDR3 length: 17 residues. In nucleotides, the CDR3 is TGCGCCAGCAGCCAAGATAAAAGGGGGTGGGGTAATGAAAAACTGTTTTTT. Its translation: CASSQDKRGWGNEKLFF.

V is TRBV2 and J is TRBJ2-7; 9 positions agree with TRBD2. Germline values: CDR1 SNHLY, CDR2 FYNNEI. V lost 5 bases to trimming and J lost 2 bases; unmatched junction nucleotides: 10. This CDR3 is built from 16 residues. CDR3 sequence (DNA): TGTGCCAGCAGTAGTCAGCTAGCGGGAAGGGCCTACGAGCAGTACTTC. Translated, it gives CASSSQLAGRAYEQYF.